The entry below describes one T cell receptor beta chain. Its antigen is still unknown. Per-nucleotide qualities are absent, and no much larger clonotype sits a single base away. This sample stems from a study of cytomegalovirus exposure and HLA in healthy donors (dated by TCRdb to the late 2010s). The study in broad terms: An earlier analysis of 587 of the donors reported over 250 Gb of sequence data and 100 million to 120 million unique TCR beta sequences obtained from around 170 million T cells. Roughly 290 gigabases of sequencing data and 70 million to 95 million unique TCR sequences made up an early release that covered around 640 HLA-typed donors. Of the roughly 410 genotyped donors, 70% to 90% were placed in the genetic ancestry cluster associated with self-reported Caucasian donors. The aim of the study was to test whether cataloging public T cell receptors could identify signatures of past pathogen exposure. The study profiled the T cell repertoires of around 700 subjects by immunosequencing and related them to cytomegalovirus serostatus. A separate validation cohort of about 110 different subjects was used in addition to the roughly 700-subject first cohort. To predict cytomegalovirus infection status, the study combined high-throughput TCR immunosequencing, statistical association of individual TCRs with disease status, and machine learning. A later analysis re-examined previously published TCR beta repertoires from just over 650 donors and added high-resolution HLA genotyping to investigate patterns of TCR occurrence. The later analysis used no new phenotypic data to find candidate immune exposures, relying instead on TCR beta sequences and their occurrence across donors. In an earlier analysis of several hundred of the donors, high-throughput TCR beta sequencing was used to judge whether each TCR beta V gene segment behaved as functional or pseudogenic. Donor age, sex, ethnicity and CMV serostatus were collected together with the repertoire data. In a later genetic analysis, genome-wide SNP genotypes for about 55% of the roughly 700 donors were used, and that subset was treated as a discovery cohort. Every discovery cohort repertoire had been produced on one sequencing platform. Class I and class II HLA loci were covered by the typing at four-digit resolution. Typing coverage differed by locus: A, B, C, DRB1 and DQB1 were typed in roughly 629-630 donors, DQA1 in about 500, DPA1 in some 600, and DPB1 in around 440. Because of strong linkage in the cohort, roughly five DR-DQ haplotypes were treated as single units for association and clustering. On average, around 240,000 unique TCR beta nucleotide sequences were sequenced per donor among 300 to 500 genotyped donors of the cohort, with around 19% of those sequences being non-productive.

The cohort was made up of roughly 670 healthy bone marrow donors. Cohort members were all nominally healthy when sampled, although unrecorded immune exposures were likely present. The donor was CMV seronegative and belonged to the group of 380 or so seronegative cohort members. Every donor gave a peripheral blood sample, and the peripheral blood mononuclear cells from that sample were used for TCR beta sequencing. The Qiagen DNeasy Blood Extraction Kit was used to extract genomic DNA from the blood cell samples. The germline V gene encodes CDR1 MDHEN and CDR2 SYDVKM. From the cysteine up to the phenylalanine, the CDR3 has a length of 16 residues. Left in the record is the CDR3 DNA by itself, 48 bases read in frame from the first base. V and J are trimmed by 3 bases and 1 base, and the gene matches miss 4 bases of the junction. Points the paper makes about the study in general: Because the 87-base-pair reads could not distinguish some IMGT-functional V segments, including TRBV6-2 and TRBV6-3, those segments were excluded. It was suggested by the authors that the approach could potentially be generalized to other disease states and immunological phenotypes. In a later analysis, HLA-associated TCR beta chains were found to be more clonally expanded and to have lower generation probabilities than equally common non-associated chains. Because counts were too low, about 18 rarely observed V segments, including chromosome 9 orphons, were left out of the earlier analysis of approximately 580 of the donors. Immune exposure information for the cohort was limited to CMV serostatus. While some public TCRs were present in many individuals, most TCR sequences turned up only very rarely across donors. The presence/absence analyses assumed that sequencing depth was roughly uniform across donors, and that assumption may not be true. In a later analysis, TCR association rates were found to vary across HLA loci, with the most associated TCRs seen for DRB1 alleles and the fewest for HLA-C alleles. A cluster of highly shared sequence variants was judged likely to represent a technical artifact of the sequencing pipeline. In the study, approximately 150 TCR beta chains were listed as associated with cytomegalovirus. In a later genetic analysis, a missense DCLRE1C variant was associated with V-gene and J-gene trimming of TCR beta chains, and the association was replicated in an independent cohort. Correlated functional status among segregating V segments might be attributable to linkage disequilibrium, but an unknown experimental factor could not be ruled out. Broadly in line with IMGT annotations, most TCR beta V segments showed up in productive rearrangements about 87% or about 30% of the time in an earlier analysis of around 550 of the donors. When HLA alleles, especially DR and DQ, strongly co-occurred, TCR associations were difficult to assign to individual alleles. In a later analysis, several top co-occurrence clusters were reported to appear linked to parvovirus B19, influenza, CMV and Epstein-Barr virus. According to a later genetic analysis, donors in an Asian-associated ancestry cluster had fewer N-insertions in productive TCRs than the approximately 670-donor mean. A further reported finding was that TCR beta sequences accurately predicted the HLA-A and HLA-B alleles for most subjects in the first cohort. In vitro tests confirmed that a few of the cytomegalovirus-associated TCR beta chains recognize cytomegalovirus antigens. Because HLA typing was missing for some donors at each locus, association tests included only the typed subset. Most CMV-associated TCR beta chains appeared to be HLA-restricted in a later analysis, and the HLA associations seemed to be driven largely by CMV exposure. This cohort had only TCR beta chains sequenced, and the lack of alpha or paired-chain data limited which features could be detected. A later analysis associated some 17,000 TCR beta sequences with specific HLA alleles at a false discovery rate of 0.05. The classifier was reported to diagnose cytomegalovirus status with high specificity and sensitivity in both the original and validation cohorts.

To prepare the library, the immunoSEQ multiplex PCR assay was applied. For the multiplex PCR, a mixture combining 60 forward primers for TCR Vbeta segments and 13 reverse primers for TCR Jbeta segments was used. The CDR3 region of rearranged TCR beta genes was amplified from genomic DNA by a multiplex PCR assay. The amplified TCR beta libraries were sequenced on the Illumina HiSeq System as 87-base-pair reads. Under the source paper's analysis protocol: A later analysis counted around 72 million unique TCR beta chains across the 666 repertoires, and around 9.9 million of these chains were shared by at least two donors. A nearest-neighbor algorithm error-corrected the raw reads and collapsed the reads into unique sequences, merging closely related sequences to remove PCR and sequencing errors. To assign V, D and J gene segments, CDR3 sequences were aligned to IMGT reference sequences. For a sequence to be retained, a match of at least six nucleotides was required to both a V gene segment and a J gene segment. Rearrangements were called productive when the CDR3 lacked stop codons and stayed in frame with V and J; all others were non-productive. CDR3 was defined according to IMGT convention as the region running from the second conserved V-encoded cysteine to the conserved J-encoded phenylalanine. The earlier analysis of 500 to 750 of the donors excluded any sequence lacking an unambiguous match to a single V gene segment. In an earlier analysis of 587 of the donors, V segments were called functional above 56.7% productive rearrangements and were called segregating when the between-donor standard deviation exceeded 5%. A statistical classification framework was built to diagnose cytomegalovirus status from the catalog of TCR beta chain sequences. A later analysis assigned V and J genes by comparing TCR nucleotide sequences with IMGT/GENE-DB human TR gene sequences. The TCRdist pipeline was used in a later analysis to assign CDR3 sequences and most-parsimonious VDJ recombination scenarios. In a later analysis, each TCR beta chain was defined by its CDR3 amino acid sequence together with its V-gene family, and reads lacking a unique V-gene family were excluded. As a way to deal with suspected cross-contamination and a sequencing artifact, a later analysis dropped approximately 570 nucleotide sequences that were highly shared and had low generation probability. A later analysis calculated a clonal expansion index for each public chain from normalized within-repertoire ranks of inferred template counts. In a later analysis, generation probabilities were computed using a VDJ recombination model fitted to out-of-frame rearrangements, and the results were checked against IGoR. Hypergeometric tests were used in a later analysis to score TCR-TCR, TCR-HLA and TCR-CMV co-occurrence, with a repertoire-size bias correction applied to the TCR pairs. A later analysis estimated false discovery rates by permuting HLA or CMV assignments 20 times. In a later analysis, co-occurring TCRs were grouped with DBSCAN, and TCRdist sequence similarity was added when clustering was performed within HLA-allele-positive subsets. Co-occurrence clustering excluded repertoires with fewer than 30,000 or more than 120,000 public chains, plus five with anomalous nucleotide sharing. As stored in TCRdb, this immuneACCESS dataset retains in-frame rearrangements with V and J assigned. A fraction of the clones does not appear; measured against another copy, unresolved V genes explain less than half of the discrepancy, and the remainder lacks a known reason. V and J calls plus clone size are reproduced from that table; the DNA served to infer D and trimming. This sample comprises 200,000 to 250,000 clones, about 80% of them detected only once. The ten most abundant clones make up around 2% of the sample.

The TCR originated in a young man in good health and CMV-seronegative. The sequenced material came from PBMCs. The sequence is built from TRBV28 and TRBJ2-5; 11 central nucleotides agree with TRBD2. The DNA sequence follows: TGTGCCAGCAGTTTTTTAGCGGGAGGGCTCCAAGAGACCCAGTACTTC. The translation is CASSFLAGGLQETQYF.